The T cell receptor beta chain under discussion was sequenced for a study of long-term antiretroviral therapy in people with HIV. Across the whole study: Collection dates of the earliest samples fall about a decade before the 2015 immediate-ART recommendation. General study points: Documentation of ART adherence, viral resistance or therapy changes was absent. Controls showed broader CDR3 length ranges than did the HIV repertoires.

Per germline, CDR1 SGHRS and CDR2 YFSETQ. This CDR3 comprises 15 residues. V trimming: 0 bases; J trimming: 8 bases; junction bases outside the gene matches: 4. All donors provided no fewer than one pre-ART and no fewer than two post-ART PBMC samples. As regards this clone: Its cognate antigen is unknown. Other DNA sequences of this sample code for an identical CDR3.

Survey-level resolution applied to immunoSEQ assay v3.0. Assay used: immunoSEQ multiplex PCR; TCRdb lists only in-frame clones, some missing. This sample yields approximately 35,000 clones, of which approximately 83% are seen a single time; roughly a tenth belongs to the top ten. The rearrangement uses TRBV5-1 and TRBJ2-1; TRBD1 matches at 11 bases. This specimen consisted of unsorted PBMCs, obtained 2.2 years after starting antiretroviral therapy. This sequence originates from a man aged 18-30 years with HIV. CDR3 sequence reads: CASSLGTGGKDEQFF. The DNA of the CDR3 is TGCGCCAGCAGCTTGGGGACAGGGGGCAAGGATGAGCAGTTCTTC.